Listed below are T cell receptor beta chains from one sample, sequenced in a study of T cells in Graves' hyperthyroidism and ophthalmopathy. TCRdb re-called the multiplex PCR reads with MiXCR, one entry per CDR3 protein. The sample records a few hundred thousand distinct CDR3 sequences, under 60% being singletons. Sequences were obtained from peripheral blood or thyroid tissue (not recorded which). These receptors all come from a woman aged 18-35 years with Graves' hyperthyroidism. CDR3s include the opening cysteine and the closing phenylalanine or tryptophan. The D gene is left open where the match is weak. Only part of the rows carry a size: once, few, many, or a class if the clone is expanded.

abundance	d_gene	j_gene	v_gene	CDR3aa	CDR3nt
many	NA	TRBJ1-1	TRBV11-2	CASCSSPGDEAFF	TGTGCCAGCTGCTCCTCCCCGGGGGATGAAGCTTTCTTT
many	TRBD1	TRBJ1-2	TRBV29-1	CSVEGDRGHPGYGYTF	TGCAGCGTTGAAGGGGACAGGGGTCACCCAGGTTACGGCTACACCTTC
many	TRBD1	TRBJ1-3	TRBV20-1	CSARRQGARRNTIYF	TGCAGTGCTAGAAGACAGGGGGCGCGCAGAAACACCATATATTTT
many	TRBD2	TRBJ2-7	TRBV11-3	CASSWLAGGSYEQYF	TGTGCCAGCAGCTGGCTAGCGGGTGGCTCCTACGAGCAGTACTTC
once	NA	TRBJ1-6	TRBV5-1	CASSLEIGTGSPLHF	TGCGCCAGCAGCTTGGAAATAGGGACGGGGTCACCCCTCCACTTT
many	TRBD1	TRBJ2-6	TRBV4-3	CASTRTGSSGGANVLTF	TGCGCCAGCACCCGGACAGGGAGTAGTGGTGGGGCCAACGTCCTGACTTTC
many	NA	TRBJ2-7	TRBV29-1	CSPERYEQYF	TGCAGCCCTGAGAGGTACGAGCAGTACTTC
many	NA	TRBJ2-2	TRBV7-2	CASSPVLRGAGELFF	TGTGCCAGCAGCCCAGTCCTCAGGGGCGCCGGGGAGCTGTTTTTT
NA	NA	TRBJ2-7	TRBV11-2	CASSLTPGGSSYEQYF	TGTGCCAGCAGCTTAACTCCCGGGGGTAGCTCCTACGAGCAGTACTTC
NA	NA	TRBJ2-7	TRBV5-5	CASSFRRDEQYF	TGTGCCAGCAGCTTTCGTAGGGACGAGCAGTACTTC
NA	TRBD2	TRBJ2-7	TRBV20-1	CSASGRATGEQYF	TGCAGTGCTAGCGGGAGGGCCACCGGGGAGCAGTACTTC
once	NA	TRBJ2-1	TRBV7-9	CASSLLAAGEDEQFF	TGTGCCAGCAGCTTATTAGCGGCAGGTGAGGATGAGCAGTTCTTC
NA	NA	TRBJ1-2	TRBV12-3/TRBV12-4	CASSLWGTNYGYTF	TGTGCCAGCAGTTTGTGGGGGACTAACTATGGCTACACCTTC
many	NA	TRBJ1-5	TRBV6-1	CASSAQDYSNQPQHF	TGTGCCAGCAGTGCACAGGATTATAGCAATCAGCCCCAGCATTTT
few	NA	TRBJ2-7	TRBV18	CASSPTELSGSEYEQYF	TGTGCCAGCTCACCAACAGAGCTCTCCGGGAGCGAATACGAGCAGTACTTC
NA	NA	TRBJ1-4	TRBV6-6	CASSYGGRGWGEKLCF	TGTGCCAGCAGTTACGGGGGAAGGGGATGGGGTGAAAAACTGTGTTTT
NA	NA	TRBJ1-3	TRBV10-3	CAISSGSGNTIYF	TGTGCCATCAGCAGCGGGTCGGGAAACACCATATATTTT
NA	TRBD2	TRBJ2-1	TRBV24-1	CATSDPSGDGSNEQFF	TGTGCCACCAGTGATCCTAGCGGGGATGGCTCCAATGAGCAGTTCTTC
many	TRBD2	TRBJ2-7	TRBV5-1	CASSGTSGDYEQYF	TGCGCCAGCAGCGGGACTAGCGGGGACTACGAGCAGTACTTC